A single sample gave rise to the 10 T cell receptor beta chains below, sequenced in a study of regulatory T cells in long-lasting Graves disease (dated by TCRdb to about 2021). The sample's time point, from its label and the paper: persistent/refractory GD, antithyroid drugs over 5 years with positive TRAb. For both TCR sequencing and RNA sequencing, RNA was extracted from PBMCs in TRIzol. Libraries were made using multiplex PCR. Sequencer: Illumina HiSeq 4000. To build TCR beta libraries, CDR3 regions were amplified by Arm-PCR using iRepertoire HTBI primers. Through fastp at Q25 and MiXCR, TCRdb rebuilt clones from the public reads, retaining in-frame beta chains. Records with the same CDR3 protein are collapsed into one entry carrying the most frequent genes and DNA. The sample table shows 310,000 or so distinct CDR3 sequences, and about 20% are seen once. Together, the top ten hold less than 35% of the sample.

Sequenced material: peripheral blood mononuclear cells (PBMCs), taken when the disease was refractory, from a patient treated with antithyroid drugs. The receptor source for this set is a female donor with Graves disease.

This clonotype was found a few times. The chain is built from TRBV20-1 and TRBJ2-7; D unresolved. Trimming stripped 1 base from V and 5 bases from J, with 3 bases between. CDR3 length: 10 amino acids. Germline CDR1 DFQATT, CDR2 SNEGSKA (reference sequence). CDR3 in amino acids: CSARADEQYF. The CDR3 DNA follows: TGCAGTGCTAGAGCAGACGAGCAGTACTTC.

This clonotype appeared many times. The CDR3 coding sequence is TGTGCCAGCAGCTTAGTACAGGGCTACAATGAGCAGTTCTTC. Amino acids: CASSLVQGYNEQFF. The chain is built from TRBV7-2 and TRBJ2-1, with a weak D call TRBD1 (6 bases). The CDR3 sequence is 14 residues long. The germline CDR1 and CDR2 sequences are SGHTA and FQGNSA. V lost 1 base, J lost 3 bases, and 7 bases lay in between. Looking up the rest from reference TRBV7-2 and TRBJ2-1 gives the full variable domain: GAGVSQSPSNKVTEKGKDVELRCDPISGHTALYWYRQSLGQGLEFLIYFQGNSAPDKSGLPSDRFSAERTGGSVSTLTIQRTQQEDSAVYLCASSLVQGYNEQFFGPGTRLTVL.

CDR3 nucleotides: TGTGCCAGCAGTTCTATCTGGACTCACGCGGAGACCCAGTACTTC. This gives the protein CASSSIWTHAETQYF. This chain uses TRBV27 with TRBJ2-5; maybe TRBD2 (5 bases). The V end was cut by 4 bases, the J end by 5 bases, with 17 bases between. Germline lookup yields CDR1 MNHEY and CDR2 SMNVEV (reference sequence). CDR3 length equals 15 residues.

This chain connects TRBV5-1 to TRBJ2-3, with TRBD2 identical over 11 bases. The CDR3 loop spans 14 amino acids. The germline gives CDR1 SGHRS, CDR2 YFSETQ. V shed 4 bases, J shed 6 bases, and the junction held 4 bases outside the gene matches. The CDR3 is CASSPLAGADTQYF. The CDR3 DNA follows: TGCGCCAGCAGCCCACTAGCGGGAGCGGATACGCAGTATTTT.

There are many counts of this clonotype. This sequence joins TRBV19 and TRBJ1-5; D possibly corresponds to TRBD1 (6 bases). Deletions cut 9 bases from V and 6 bases from J, with 15 bases between. CDR3 length: 13 residues. CDR1 is LNHDA and CDR2 is SQIVND in the germline V gene (reference sequence). This CDR3 is CASTQRGAQPQHF. In nucleotides, the CDR3 is TGTGCCAGCACACAGAGGGGGGCTCAGCCCCAGCATTTT.

This clonotype was counted ten times or more. CDR3: CASSFRGGLAKNIQYF. CDR3 DNA sequence: TGCGCCAGCAGCTTCAGGGGTGGGCTAGCCAAAAACATTCAGTACTTC. J is TRBJ2-4 and V is TRBV5-1; tentatively, D is TRBD1 (6 bases). Between the trimmed V and J ends, which lost 2 bases and 0 bases, there was a span of 12 bases. CDR1 is SGHRS, CDR2 YFSETQ, per germline. The CDR3 is made up of 16 amino acids.

The chain has TRBV18 and TRBJ1-1, with 9 bases fitting TRBD1. Germline assignment: CDR1 KGHSH and CDR2 LQKENI. The V gene end was trimmed by 3 bases and the J gene end by 3 bases; junction bases not matched to a gene: 5. This CDR3 has 15 amino acids. The CDR3 nucleotides are TGTGCCAGCTCACCGGGGACAGGGAAGTACACTGAAGCTTTCTTT. Translating gives CASSPGTGKYTEAFF.

In this sample, this clonotype turned up a few times. V and J are TRBV10-2 and TRBJ2-7; 7 nucleotides agree with TRBD2. The CDR3 spans 20 residues. Trimming removed 1 base from V and 10 bases from J; junction bases left unmatched: 28. Germline CDR1 reads WSHSY; CDR2 reads SAAADI. CDR3 sequence: CASSEYSLPPLAVRSSVQYF. The CDR3 bases are TGCGCCAGCAGTGAGTATTCACTCCCGCCGCTAGCGGTTCGGTCCAGCGTTCAGTACTTC.

This clonotype appeared many times. The gene calls are TRBV24-1 and TRBJ1-2; 7 bases fit TRBD1. Per the germline V gene, CDR1 is KGHDR and CDR2 is SFDVKD. The J segment lost 0 bases and the V segment lost 4 bases, leaving 4 bases of the junction unmatched. The CDR3 totals 15 residues. The CDR3 spells CATSDPGTANYGYTF. The CDR3 nucleotides read TGTGCCACCAGTGACCCCGGGACAGCTAACTATGGCTACACCTTC.

This clonotype was detected many times. The chain is built from TRBV11-2 and TRBJ1-1; D remains ambiguous. CDR1 and CDR2 (germline): SGHAT, FQNNGV. There are 14 residues in the CDR3. V lost 1 base and J 3 bases, leaving 9 bases between the germline ends. The CDR3 here is CASSLGRVDTEAFF. The CDR3 nucleotides are TGTGCCAGCAGCTTAGGTCGGGTGGACACTGAAGCTTTCTTT.